The entry that follows covers one TCR beta chain sequence. Its cognate antigen has yet to be identified. Base qualities are not provided; no much larger clone lies one nucleotide away. The source of the sample is a study of blood T cells in healthy people across ages (dated by TCRdb to the mid-2010s). Looking at the study overall: In model experiments, roughly one uniquely barcoded TCR beta cDNA molecule per two T cells was captured by template switching. Age-related changes in TCR beta repertoire diversity were measured in the study by deep sequencing normalized with unique cDNA molecular identifiers. The donors were split into four age groups: young (average about 15 years), middle-aged (roughly 40), aged (about 62) and long-lived (approximately 89). Donors of different ages were randomly distributed across sequencing lanes to avoid experimental bias. The study analyzed two additional independent replicas of 1 million unique cDNA reads from the same blood draw for two donors, one aged 18 to 29 and one aged 80 or older.

The CDR3 numbers 13 residues from cysteine through phenylalanine. The kept DNA is CDR3 alone, 39 bases in frame from the first base. Sequences DFQATT (CDR1) and SNEGSKA (CDR2) are obtained from the germline V gene (reference sequence). What the work shows at the level of the full study, not this receptor alone: Compared with the aged group, the long-lived group had more naive CD4+ T cells, fewer expanded clones and increased TCR diversity, a pattern suggesting age selection. Because donor CMV infection status was unknown, age-related changes in expanded clonotypes were potentially confounded. There was a strong correlation between observed TCR beta diversity and the percentage of naive T cells measured by flow cytometry. Observed TCR beta diversity per million T cells fell roughly linearly with age, and a significant reduction was already apparent by age roughly 40. Conclusive comparison of naive and antigen-experienced compartments was prevented by the profiling of bulk unsorted PBMCs. Estimates of total diversity from one million sequenced T cells were regarded as lower bounds and underestimates.

The donors were roughly 39 Caucasian individuals from Russia, aged about 6 to 100 years, who were systemically healthy. Around 10 milliliters of peripheral blood were collected from each donor into EDTA-treated Vacutainer tubes. Ficoll-Paque density-gradient centrifugation was used to isolate PBMCs, with at least 7 million obtained per sample. Trizol reagent was used to extract total RNA from the PBMCs, yielding at least 5 micrograms per sample. For every donor, an aliquot of PBMCs went through flow cytometry to measure the percentages of naive CD45RAhigh/CD27high T cells. The receptor library was made with 5' RACE. The instrument was an Illumina HiSeq 2500. A second PCR of about 7 to 12 cycles was run with a J-beta primer mix and a sample-barcoded 5' primer. A template-switch 5' adaptor carrying 12 random nucleotides introduced a unique molecular identifier onto each TCR beta cDNA molecule. Each sample yielded at least 2.5 million CDR3-containing paired-end reads. First-strand cDNA synthesis was performed from all RNA using the Mint cDNA synthesis kit, with priming by a TRBC-specific oligonucleotide. After uracil-DNA glycosylase treatment, a first 18-cycle PCR used universal primers M1SS and BC2_uni_R on all cDNA. The original pipeline was this. For normalization, 1 million high-quality reads were randomly selected from each sample, with every read carrying a distinct molecular identifier. Instead of being binned into consensus sequences, reads that shared molecular identifiers were thrown out. MiTCR, run with a Q25 quality threshold and the strictest error-elimination algorithm, handled CDR3 identification, clonotype clustering and error correction. Lower-bound total TCR beta diversity was estimated with a nonparametric unseen species model using Euler transformation. In-frame beta chains were kept once TCRdb had trimmed the public reads at Q25 with fastp and called clones with MiXCR. For every CDR3 protein sequence, its rows merge into one entry that carries the most common genes and DNA. The V and J calls here are based on TCRdb, not the publication. The sample table records 800,000 to 1,000,000 distinct CDR3 sequences; under 50% of these occur just once. The ten largest account for roughly an eighth of the sample.

The clonotype was recovered from a man aged 30 to 39 in good health. The chain is made from TRBV20-1 and TRBJ2-4, with 8 bases aligning to TRBD1. TRBJ2-7 matches the DNA end more closely, so the J call is doubtful. Sequencing input: blood. The bases are TGCAGTGCTTCCCGGACAGGGCTGGGCGAGCAGTACTTC. The encoded protein is CSASRTGLGEQYF.